The clone carrying this T cell receptor beta chain came up once. Its antigen is unknown. This record comes from a study of shared clonotypes between healthy human individuals. It was into CD45RA+ naive and CD45RA-negative memory subsets that the CD4+ cells were split. The study ran the assay at deep level. Only in-frame clones appear in the TCRdb table, and some are missing; sequencing was by immunoSEQ multiplex PCR. The sample carries about 1.5 million clones, approximately 98% recorded once. Study-wide results and caveats: Enrolling few donors narrowed the genetic and exposure-history diversity that was represented.

Material: naive CD4+ T cells sorted from blood. Indicated subset: CD45RA+ positively selected. This sequence originates from a man aged 25-40 years in good health.

CDR3 sequence (DNA): TGCGCCAGCAGCTTGGTTGGAGGGGATGGGACAGATACGCAGTATTTT. As protein: CASSLVGGDGTDTQYF. The J gene is TRBJ2-3, the V gene TRBV5-1, with TRBD2 as a possible D gene (6 bases). Germline CDR1 is SGHRS and CDR2 is YFSETQ. This CDR3 contains 16 residues. V lost 0 bases and J lost 3, with 14 bases in between.